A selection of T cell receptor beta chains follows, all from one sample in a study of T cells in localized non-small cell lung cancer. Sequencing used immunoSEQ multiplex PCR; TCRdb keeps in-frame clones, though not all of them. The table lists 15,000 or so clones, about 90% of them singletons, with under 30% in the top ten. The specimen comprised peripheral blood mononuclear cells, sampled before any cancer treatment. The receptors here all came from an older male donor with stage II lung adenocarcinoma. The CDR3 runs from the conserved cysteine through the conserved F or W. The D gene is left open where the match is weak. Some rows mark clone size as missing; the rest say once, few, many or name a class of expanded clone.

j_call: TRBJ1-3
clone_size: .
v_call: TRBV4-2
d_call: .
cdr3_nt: TGTGCCAGCAGCCAAGTTCGGAAGGGAACTGGAAACACCATATATTTT
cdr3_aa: CASSQVRKGTGNTIYF

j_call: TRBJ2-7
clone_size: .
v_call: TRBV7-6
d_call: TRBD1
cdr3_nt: TGTGCCAGCAGTTCCGGGACAGACTCAAGGGAGCAGTACTTC
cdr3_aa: CASSSGTDSREQYF

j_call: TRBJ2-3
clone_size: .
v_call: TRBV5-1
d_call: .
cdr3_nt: TGCGCCAGCAGCTCGCGGCCGGGCACAGATACGCAGTATTTT
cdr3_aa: CASSSRPGTDTQYF

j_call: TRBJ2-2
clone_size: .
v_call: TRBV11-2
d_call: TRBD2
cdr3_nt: TGTGCCAGCAGCCCTCGACTAGCGGGAGCGACCGGGGAGCTGTTTTTT
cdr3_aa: CASSPRLAGATGELFF

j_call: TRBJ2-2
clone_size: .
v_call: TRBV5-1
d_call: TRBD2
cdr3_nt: TGCGCCAGCGTGGGGGGGACAAGGACTAGCAGCACCGGGGAGCTGTTTTTT
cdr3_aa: CASVGGTRTSSTGELFF

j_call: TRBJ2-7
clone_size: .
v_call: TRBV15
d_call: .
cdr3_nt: TGTGCCACCAGCAGAGGCCCAAGGGCTAGTAACGAGCAGTACTTC
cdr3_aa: CATSRGPRASNEQYF

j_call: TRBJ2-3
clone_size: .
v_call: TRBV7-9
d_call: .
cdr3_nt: TGTGCCAGCAGCTACTCATCCCGGCTGGATACGCAGTATTTT
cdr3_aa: CASSYSSRLDTQYF

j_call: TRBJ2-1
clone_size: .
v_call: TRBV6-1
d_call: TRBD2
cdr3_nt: TGTGCCAGCAGTGCCCAGCGGGGACTAGCGGGGATCTACAATGAGCAGTTCTTC
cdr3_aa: CASSAQRGLAGIYNEQFF

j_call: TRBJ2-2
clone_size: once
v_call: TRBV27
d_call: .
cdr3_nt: TGTGCCAGCAGTTTATATTCGGGAGCCGGCACCGGGGAGCTGTTTTTT
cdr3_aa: CASSLYSGAGTGELFF

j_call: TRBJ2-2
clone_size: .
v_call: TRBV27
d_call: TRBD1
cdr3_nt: TGTGCCAGCAGTCCCATCAGGGACAGGGGAGGATCCGGGGAGCTGTTTTTT
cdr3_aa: CASSPIRDRGGSGELFF

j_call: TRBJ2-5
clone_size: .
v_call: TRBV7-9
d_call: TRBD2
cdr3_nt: TGTGCCAGCAGCTCTGGACTAGCGGGAGCAGAGACCCAGTACTTC
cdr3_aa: CASSSGLAGAETQYF

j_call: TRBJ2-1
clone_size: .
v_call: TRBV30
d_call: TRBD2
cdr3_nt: TGTGCCTGGAGTCGGACTAGCGGAGCGGGTACTGAGCAGTTCTTC
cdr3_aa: CAWSRTSGAGTEQFF

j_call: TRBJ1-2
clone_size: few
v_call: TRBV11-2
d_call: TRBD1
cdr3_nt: TGTGCCAGCAGCCCGACAGGGAACTATGGCTACACCTTC
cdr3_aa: CASSPTGNYGYTF

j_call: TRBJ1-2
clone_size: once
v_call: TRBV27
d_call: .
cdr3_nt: TGTGCCAGCAGTTTTAGGGCAGAAGGCTATGGCTACACCTTC
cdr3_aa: CASSFRAEGYGYTF

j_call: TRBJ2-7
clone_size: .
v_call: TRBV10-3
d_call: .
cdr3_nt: TGTGCCATCAGTCAGGGGACCTTTGAGGGCGAGCAGTACTTC
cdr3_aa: CAISQGTFEGEQYF

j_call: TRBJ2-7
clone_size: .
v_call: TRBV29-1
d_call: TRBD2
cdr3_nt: TGCAGCGGCCGACTAGCGGACGGGTCAGCAGAGTACTTC
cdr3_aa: CSGRLADGSAEYF

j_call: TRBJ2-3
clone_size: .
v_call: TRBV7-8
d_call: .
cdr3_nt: TGTGCCAGCAGCTTAGCGCCAGGGCGGGGCCTGGATACGCAGTATTTT
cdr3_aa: CASSLAPGRGLDTQYF

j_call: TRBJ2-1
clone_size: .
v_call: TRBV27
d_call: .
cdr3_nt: TGTGCCAGCCGGAAGGGGGAGTGGATGAATGAGCAGTTCTTC
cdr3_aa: CASRKGEWMNEQFF

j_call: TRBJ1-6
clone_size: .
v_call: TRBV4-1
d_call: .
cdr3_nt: TGCGCCAGCAGCCAAGGCCACGGGGATGATTCACCCCTCCACTTT
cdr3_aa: CASSQGHGDDSPLHF

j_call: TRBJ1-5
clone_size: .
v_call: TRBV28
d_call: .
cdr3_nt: TGTGCCAGCAGTTTATCATTGGGGGAGGGGCAGCCCCAGCATTTT
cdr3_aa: CASSLSLGEGQPQHF

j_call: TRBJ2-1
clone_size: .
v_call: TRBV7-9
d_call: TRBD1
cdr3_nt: TGTGCCAGCAGCTTCGGGACAGGGGGCACGAATGAGCAGTTCTTC
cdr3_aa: CASSFGTGGTNEQFF

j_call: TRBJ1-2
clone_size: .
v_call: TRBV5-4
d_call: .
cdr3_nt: TGTGCCAGCAGCACGTACAGGGACCAGCCCTATGGCTACACCTTC
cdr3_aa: CASSTYRDQPYGYTF

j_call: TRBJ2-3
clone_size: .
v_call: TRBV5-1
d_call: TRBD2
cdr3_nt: TGCGCCAGCAGCCGAGGGAGGGAGGGCACAGATACGCAGTATTTT
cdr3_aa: CASSRGREGTDTQYF

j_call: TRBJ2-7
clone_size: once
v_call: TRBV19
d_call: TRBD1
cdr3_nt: TGTGCCAGTAGTACGGGACAGGACATCGACGAGCAGTACTTC
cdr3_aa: CASSTGQDIDEQYF

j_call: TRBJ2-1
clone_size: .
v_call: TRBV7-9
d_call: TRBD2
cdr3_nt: TGTGCCAGCAGCACGGGGACTAGCGGGCATTACAATGAGCAGTTCTTC
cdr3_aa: CASSTGTSGHYNEQFF

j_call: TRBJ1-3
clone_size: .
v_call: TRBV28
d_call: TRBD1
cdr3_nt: TGTGCCAGCAGCCTCGTGAGGGGGCCTGGAAACACCATATATTTT
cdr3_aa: CASSLVRGPGNTIYF

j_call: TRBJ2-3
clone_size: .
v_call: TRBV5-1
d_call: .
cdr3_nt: TGCGCCAGCAGCGCCCTGACTTCAGATACGCAGTATTTT
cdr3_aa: CASSALTSDTQYF

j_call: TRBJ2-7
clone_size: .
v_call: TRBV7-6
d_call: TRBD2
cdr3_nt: TGTGCCAGCAGCTTGGAACCGGGACTAGCAAACGAGCAGTACTTC
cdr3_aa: CASSLEPGLANEQYF

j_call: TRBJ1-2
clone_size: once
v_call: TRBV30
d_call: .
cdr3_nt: TGTGCCTGGAGTGTCACCGCTTCTAGCTACACCTTC
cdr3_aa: CAWSVTASSYTF

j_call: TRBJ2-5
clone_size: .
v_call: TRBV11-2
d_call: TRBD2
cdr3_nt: TGTGCCAGCAGCTTTAGGACTAGCTTTGGGGAGACCCAGTACTTC
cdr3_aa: CASSFRTSFGETQYF

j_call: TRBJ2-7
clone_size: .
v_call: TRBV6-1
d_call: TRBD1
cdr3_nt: TGTGCCAGCAGTACTCAGGGGGCGCCCTACGAGCAGTACTTC
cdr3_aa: CASSTQGAPYEQYF

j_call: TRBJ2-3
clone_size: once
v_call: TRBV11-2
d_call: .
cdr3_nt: TGTGCCGGGTCCGCGCGTGCGATTTCAGATACGCAGTATTTT
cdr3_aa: CAGSARAISDTQYF